This TCR beta chain is drawn from a study of T cell repertoires in cytomegalovirus infection. V was clipped by 7 bases and J by 8 bases, with 12 bases between them. The CDR3 length is 12 residues. CDR1 and CDR2 from the germline V gene are MNHEY and SVGEGT. Each CDR3 protein gets one entry after TCRdb re-called the reads with MiXCR. The sample lists roughly 640,000 distinct CDR3 sequences, 20% to 25% occurring once. This clonotype was seen more than once but under ten times. The chain carries TRBV6-2 or TRBV6-3 and TRBJ2-1, with D maybe TRBD1 (7 bases). Input material: CD8+ T cells from PBMCs. The receptor was derived from a human donor in good health (CMV status not recorded). Some clones in this sample may be carry-over from other donors' samples. CDR3 loop: CASTQGRHEQFF. The CDR3 region has the DNA TGTGCCAGCACACAGGGGAGGCATGAGCAGTTCTTC.